The 31 T cell receptor beta chains presented below share a single source sample, sequenced in a study of identical twins. TCRdb redid the calling of the 5' RACE reads with MiXCR, one entry per CDR3 protein. The data hold 350,000 or so distinct CDR3 sequences, with roughly an eighth observed a single time. The sample also formed part of further work on yellow fever vaccine responses in identical twins.

The specimen was CD8+ T cells sorted from blood. All receptors come from a woman aged 18-30 years in good health.

This clonotype was observed a handful of times. The chain is built from TRBV24-1 and TRBJ2-3; D ambiguous. The CDR3 sequence is 12 residues long. With 6 bases removed from V and 5 bases from J, the gap between germline ends came to 8 bases. Germline lookup yields CDR1 KGHDR and CDR2 SFDVKD. The chain's CDR3 is CATSSEKDTQYF. CDR3 nucleotide sequence: TGTGCCACCAGTAGCGAGAAAGATACGCAGTATTTT.

This clonotype has a handful of counts. This chain uses TRBV20-1 with TRBJ2-5, with D tentatively TRBD1 or TRBD2 (7 bases each). CDR3 length: 13 residues. CDR1 is DFQATT, CDR2 SNEGSKA, per germline (reference sequence). Trimming left V 3 bases short and J 4 bases short, with 12 bases between. The CDR3 DNA reads TGCAGTGCTAGGCAGGGGGGGGCAGAGACCCAGTACTTC. As protein: CSARQGGAETQYF.

The J gene is TRBJ1-5, the V gene TRBV18; D might be TRBD1 (5 bases). There are 15 residues in the CDR3. The V and J ends lost 5 bases and 0 bases respectively, with 11 bases between them. Germline assignment: CDR1 KGHSH and CDR2 LQKENI. DNA for the CDR3: TGTGCCAGCTCAGCGACAGAGTATAGCAATCAGCCCCAGCATTTT. Translated, it gives CASSATEYSNQPQHF.

The chain uses TRBV11-3 and TRBJ2-7; no clear D. Germline-derived CDR1 and CDR2 are SGHNT and YENEEA. The CDR3 is made up of 17 amino acids. Trimming removed 2 bases from V and 1 base from J, with 18 bases in between. This CDR3 is CASSLLRQAEVSYEQYF. For the CDR3, the DNA is TGTGCCAGCAGCTTATTGAGGCAGGCAGAGGTTTCCTACGAGCAGTACTTC.

This clonotype was seen a handful of times. This chain links TRBV6-1 with TRBJ2-7; D is tentatively TRBD1 or TRBD2 (5 bases each). With 4 bases removed from V and 3 bases from J, the gap between germline ends came to 13 bases. Germline values: CDR1 MNHNS, CDR2 SASEGT. The CDR3 is 14 residues long. CDR3 DNA: TGTGCCAGCAGTGCCGGGACGGAGAACTACGAGCAGTACGTC. Protein: CASSAGTENYEQYV.

The sample holds many counts of this clonotype. The chain carries TRBV5-1 and TRBJ2-1; D might be TRBD2 (6 bases). The CDR3 totals 12 residues. From germline, CDR1 is SGHRS and CDR2 YFSETQ. V was trimmed by 7 bases and J by 13 bases, leaving 18 bases between them. Here the CDR3 reads CASSSSWDSQFF. CDR3 bases: TGCGCCAGCTCCTCTTCGTGGGACTCTCAGTTCTTC.

This clonotype was seen a few times. The J gene is TRBJ2-7, the V gene TRBV29-1; 11 nucleotides match TRBD2. Germline V gene sequence: CDR1 SQVTM, CDR2 ANQGSEA. CDR3 length equals 18 residues. The J segment lost 1 base and the V segment lost 0 bases, leaving 11 bases of the junction unmatched. Here the CDR3 DNA reads TGCAGCGTTGAAGAGTTAACTTACGGGACTAGCGGTTCCTACGAGCAGTACTTC. It is translated as CSVEELTYGTSGSYEQYF.

The chain carries TRBV5-1 and TRBJ1-1, with no clear D. Germline V lookup: CDR1 SGHRS, CDR2 YFSETQ. Trimming shortened V by 3 bases and J by 4 bases, and 19 bases separated the two germline ends. The CDR3 has 16 residues. The CDR3 DNA reads TGCGCCAGCAGCTCCGGGTCCGGGAGGGATGGCACTGAAGCTTTCTTT. It translates to CASSSGSGRDGTEAFF.

This clonotype was recorded at least ten times. V usage is TRBV4-1 and J usage is TRBJ2-1; D is ambiguous. CDR1 and CDR2 from the germline V gene are MGHRA and YSYEKL. Deletions cut 2 bases from V and 3 bases from J, with 11 bases between. This CDR3 has 15 amino acids. DNA for the CDR3: TGCGCCAGCAGCCAACCCCTGGACCTCTACAATGAGCAGTTCTTC. Translated: CASSQPLDLYNEQFF.

The chain employs TRBV2 and TRBJ2-5, with 14 nucleotides matching TRBD2. With 5 bases clipped from V and 1 base from J, the junction kept 3 bases outside the gene matches. This CDR3 spans 16 amino acids. Looked up from germline, CDR1 is SNHLY and CDR2 is FYNNEI. The CDR3 loop reads CASSRLAGGRQETQYF. CDR3 bases: TGTGCCAGCAGTCGACTAGCGGGGGGGCGCCAAGAGACCCAGTACTTC.

This clonotype was seen repeatedly, ten times or more. This chain links TRBV12-3 or TRBV12-4 with TRBJ2-1, with TRBD2 as a possible D gene (6 bases). The ends were cut back, 3 bases at V and 7 bases at J, with 10 bases in the middle. The CDR3 contains 13 residues. The CDR3 DNA reads as TGTGCCAGCAGTTTTGGGACTGTAAATGAGCAGTTCTTC. This encodes CASSFGTVNEQFF.

This rearrangement joins TRBV5-5 to TRBJ2-7; no clear D gene. CDR3 size: 13 residues. CDR1 and CDR2 (germline): SGHKS, YYEKEE (reference sequence). Trimming took off 4 bases at V and 2 bases at J, with 10 bases between the two ends. The CDR3 coding sequence is TGTGCCAGCAGCCAGGACGTTGCCTACGAGCAGTACGTC. Encoded protein: CASSQDVAYEQYV.

In its sample, this clonotype was seen a few times. The chain employs TRBV6-1 and TRBJ1-5; possibly TRBD1 for D (6 bases). The CDR3 contains 14 residues. The germline gives CDR1 MNHNS, CDR2 SASEGT. The germline V and J ends were trimmed by 5 bases and 0 bases, with 8 bases remaining between them. CDR3 nucleotide sequence: TGTGCCAGCAGTCGGACAGCTAGCAATCAGCCCCAGCATTTT. Its protein product is CASSRTASNQPQHF.

The rearrangement uses TRBV4-1 and TRBJ2-2; TRBD1 agrees at 9 bases. This CDR3 comprises 19 residues. Germline V gene lookup returns CDR1 MGHRA and CDR2 YSYEKL. Unmatched junction bases numbered 16, after V lost 4 bases and J lost 4 bases. This CDR3 is CASSPKPGQGQCCTGELFF. The CDR3 DNA follows: TGCGCCAGCAGCCCTAAGCCGGGACAGGGACAATGTTGCACCGGGGAGCTGTTTTTT.

This clonotype was recorded many times. This rearrangement joins TRBV4-1 to TRBJ2-7; D possibly corresponds to TRBD2 (5 bases). The CDR3 has 13 residues. V lost 2 bases to trimming and J lost 5 bases, with 10 bases between them. Germline V gene data show CDR1 as MGHRA and CDR2 as YSYEKL. This CDR3 is CASSQTSRDEQYF. Written as DNA, the CDR3 is TGCGCCAGCAGCCAAACTTCGAGGGACGAGCAGTACTTC.

The genes are TRBV6-1 and TRBJ2-1; 9 bases agree with TRBD2. CDR1 and CDR2 from the germline V gene are MNHNS and SASEGT. CDR3 length: 16 residues. V gave up 8 bases and J gave up 4 bases; unmatched junction bases: 12. This CDR3 reads CASAPDRLAVYNEQFF. The CDR3 DNA follows: TGTGCCAGCGCACCCGATCGACTAGCGGTGTACAATGAGCAGTTCTTC.

This clonotype was seen a handful of times. The V gene is TRBV2, the J gene TRBJ2-5; possibly TRBD2 for D (5 bases). This CDR3 region has 16 residues. Germline CDR1 and CDR2: SNHLY and FYNNEI. V was shortened by 0 bases and J by 1 base, with 12 bases between the two germline ends. CDR3 region: CASSEAEAAAQETQYF. The CDR3 nucleotides are TGTGCCAGCAGTGAAGCGGAGGCGGCAGCCCAAGAGACCCAGTACTTC.

The CDR3 is CASNRGSGGELFF. The DNA of the CDR3 is TGCGCCAGCAACCGGGGTTCGGGCGGGGAGCTGTTTTTT. The rearrangement links TRBV4-1 to TRBJ2-2; D perhaps matches TRBD2 (5 bases). Trimming removed 7 bases at V and 7 bases at J, with 13 bases between. CDR1 and CDR2 (germline): MGHRA, YSYEKL. This CDR3 is built from 13 residues.

This rearrangement joins TRBV4-1 to TRBJ2-1, with 9 bases matching TRBD2. The V segment lost 1 base and the J segment 7 bases; nucleotides outside the gene matches: 14. The CDR3 totals 18 residues. The germline V gene encodes CDR1 MGHRA and CDR2 YSYEKL. CDR3 in DNA: TGCGCCAGCAGCCAAGGGGTGGGTGGACTAGCGATCATGAATGAGCAGTTCTTC. Protein: CASSQGVGGLAIMNEQFF.

This clonotype was seen a few times. The chain has TRBV20-1 and TRBJ2-1; 12 bases align to TRBD2. CDR1 and CDR2 (germline): DFQATT, SNEGSKA (reference sequence). The V and J ends lost 6 bases and 6 bases, in that order; junction bases with no gene match: 6. This CDR3 is built from 14 residues. Here the CDR3 DNA reads TGCAGTGCCCCGCTAGCGGGGGGGCTCAATGAGCAGTTCTTC. This codes for CSAPLAGGLNEQFF.

This clonotype was found many times. V and J are TRBV3-1 and TRBJ2-1; D is ambiguous. Germline assignment: CDR1 LGHDT and CDR2 YNNKEL (reference sequence). The CDR3 sequence is 15 residues long. V was pared by 0 bases and J by 1 base, with 7 bases between. CDR3 DNA: TGTGCCAGCAGCCAAGATTTTTTATCCTACAATGAGCAGTTCTTC. Translating it yields CASSQDFLSYNEQFF.

This clonotype was detected many times. The gene calls are TRBV7-9 and TRBJ1-2, with D possibly being TRBD1 (5 bases). Germline CDR1 is SEHNR and CDR2 is FQNEAQ (reference sequence). This CDR3 has 14 amino acids. The ends were cut back, 7 bases at V and 3 bases at J, with 15 bases in the middle. The CDR3, as DNA: TGTGCCAGCATCGACGACAGATCTCACTATGGCTACACCTTC. As protein: CASIDDRSHYGYTF.

This clonotype was seen a handful of times. The rearrangement joins TRBV19 to TRBJ2-1; no reliable D call. Germline assignment: CDR1 LNHDA and CDR2 SQIVND (reference sequence). V was trimmed by 1 base and J by 7 bases, leaving 11 bases between them. The CDR3 is 14 amino acids. The CDR3 DNA reads as TGTGCCAGTAGTATAGTAGACTCCGGGAATGAGCAGTTCTTC. Translation gives CASSIVDSGNEQFF.

This chain connects TRBV6-2 or TRBV6-3 to TRBJ1-1; 7 bases are shared with TRBD1. The V segment lost 5 bases and the J segment 7 bases; nucleotides outside the gene matches: 10. The germline V gene has CDR1 MNHEY and CDR2 SVGEGT. This CDR3 has 14 residues. In DNA form, the CDR3 reads TGTGCCAGCAGTCTCGTCAGGGGGGACATTGAAGCTTTCTTT. Translating it yields CASSLVRGDIEAFF.

The chain carries TRBV7-9 and TRBJ2-2, with TRBD1 matching over 8 bases. This CDR3 has 14 residues. V was clipped by 4 bases and J by 6 bases; unmatched bases: 4. Germline CDR1 reads SEHNR; CDR2 reads FQNEAQ (reference sequence). Written as DNA, the CDR3 is TGTGCCAGCAGCTCTCGACAGGGGCCCGGGGAGCTGTTTTTT. This sequence encodes CASSSRQGPGELFF.

This rearrangement joins TRBV5-1 to TRBJ2-5; D perhaps matches TRBD1 (6 bases). The V gene's germline CDR1 is SGHRS and CDR2 YFSETQ. Trimming took off 4 bases at V and 1 base at J, with 17 bases between the two ends. The CDR3 consists of 16 residues. The CDR3 here is CASSPELDSFQETQYF. Here the CDR3 DNA reads TGCGCCAGCAGCCCCGAATTGGACAGCTTCCAAGAGACCCAGTACTTC.

This clonotype was seen at least ten times. The genes are TRBV5-1 and TRBJ2-3, with D perhaps TRBD1 or TRBD2 (5 bases each). The CDR3 contains 17 residues. Germline CDR1 and CDR2: SGHRS and YFSETQ. Trimming took 0 bases from V and 1 from J, leaving 15 bases between them. CDR3 loop: CASSLAGTFQGTDTQYF. The CDR3 DNA reads TGCGCCAGCAGCTTGGCTGGGACCTTCCAGGGCACAGATACGCAGTATTTT.

A few counts support this clonotype. The chain couples TRBV7-8 to TRBJ2-6; no clear D gene. Germline V CDR1 and CDR2: SGHVS, FQNEAQ. The CDR3 loop spans 17 amino acids. The V gene lost 4 bases and the J gene lost 1 base, with 14 bases spanning the gap. The CDR3 region is CASSWPMGLSGANVLTF. In nucleotides, the CDR3 is TGTGCCAGCAGCTGGCCTATGGGTCTTTCTGGGGCCAACGTCCTGACTTTC.

The sample holds a few counts of this clonotype. The chain employs TRBV2 and TRBJ2-5, with 10 bases identical to TRBD2. V dropped 0 bases and J dropped 5; count of bases not matched to a gene: 24. CDR1 is SNHLY, CDR2 FYNNEI, per germline. The CDR3 sequence is 22 residues long. The CDR3 protein is CASSEADRNGLAEMAGLETQYF. The DNA of the CDR3 is TGTGCCAGCAGTGAAGCGGACAGGAACGGACTAGCGGAAATGGCGGGATTGGAGACCCAGTACTTC.

This chain links TRBV27 with TRBJ2-3; D is possibly TRBD2 (7 bases). Looked up from germline, CDR1 is MNHEY and CDR2 is SMNVEV (reference sequence). Trimming shortened V by 2 bases and J by 2 bases, and 20 bases separated the two germline ends. The CDR3 is 18 amino acids. The CDR3 here is CASSLMGVGAGDTDTQYF. The CDR3 DNA reads TGTGCCAGCAGTTTAATGGGAGTGGGGGCGGGGGACACAGATACGCAGTATTTT.

The rearrangement links TRBV6-4 to TRBJ2-1; D gene uncertain. The V end was cut by 4 bases, the J end by 5 bases, with 15 bases between. Germline lookup yields CDR1 MRHNA and CDR2 SNTAGT. The CDR3 loop spans 15 amino acids. DNA of the CDR3: TGTGCCAGCAGTGGCTGGACGGACCAGAACAATGAGCAGTTCTTC. Translated: CASSGWTDQNNEQFF.